The 25 T cell receptor beta chains below were found in one sample sequenced in a study of cytomegalovirus exposure and HLA in healthy donors. 60 Vbeta and 13 Jbeta primers were used in PCR. The protocol was immunoSEQ multiplex PCR, while the TCRdb copy is restricted to in-frame clones and leaves out a portion. This repertoire shows about 180,000 clones, around 80% found once; its top ten account for around 1.4%. Sequenced: PBMCs. These receptors were collected from a girl aged 5 to 17 in good health and CMV-seropositive.

The chain employs TRBV5-1 and TRBJ2-2, with D unresolved. CDR1 and CDR2 from the germline V gene are SGHRS and YFSETQ. This CDR3 has 12 amino acids. V was trimmed by 2 bases and J by 7 bases, leaving 6 bases between them. This chain's CDR3 is CASSFRGGELFF. CDR3 bases: TGCGCCAGCAGCTTCCGCGGCGGGGAGCTGTTTTTT.

The chain recombines TRBV28 with TRBJ1-2; 10 nucleotides align to TRBD1. Germline loops: CDR1 MDHEN, CDR2 SYDVKM. This CDR3 is built from 14 residues. Trimming removed 3 bases from V and 10 bases from J; junction bases left unmatched: 8. CDR3 sequence: CASSLTGTGVAYTF. The CDR3 region has the DNA TGTGCCAGCAGTTTGACGGGGACAGGGGTTGCCTACACCTTC.

The chain couples TRBV30 to TRBJ1-4; TRBD1 might be the D (5 bases). Trimming shortened V by 5 bases and J by 8 bases, and 15 bases separated the two germline ends. The germline V gene encodes CDR1 GTSNPN and CDR2 SVGIG (reference sequence). The CDR3 sequence is 13 residues long. The DNA of the CDR3 is TGTGCCTGGGCGACGGGGGAGGGCGAAAAACTGTTTTTT. It is translated as CAWATGEGEKLFF.

This clone has a single count. This chain uses TRBV27 with TRBJ2-5; a possible D gene is TRBD2 (5 bases). Germline V gives CDR1 MNHEY, CDR2 SMNVEV (reference sequence). The CDR3 has 15 residues. V was clipped by 2 bases and J by 5 bases, with 15 bases between them. CDR3 in DNA: TGTGCCAGCAGTTTAACTAGGAAGTCTGGCGAGACCCAGTACTTC. Amino acid sequence: CASSLTRKSGETQYF.

V and J are TRBV13 and TRBJ2-1; a possible D gene is TRBD2 (5 bases). CDR1 PRHDT and CDR2 FYEKMQ come from the germline V gene (reference sequence). Trimming removed 4 bases at V and 3 bases at J, with 13 bases between. The CDR3 has 15 residues. The CDR3 DNA reads TGTGCCAGCAGCTGGTGGACTGGAAACTACAATGAGCAGTTCTTC. This codes for CASSWWTGNYNEQFF.

The chain joins TRBV6-5 to TRBJ1-5; D not resolved. V gave up 4 bases and J gave up 0 bases, with 4 bases separating them. The CDR3 contains 13 residues. Germline assignment: CDR1 MNHEY and CDR2 SVGAGI. The CDR3 DNA follows: TGTGCCAGCAGTTCAAATAGCAATCAGCCCCAGCATTTT. Its translation is CASSSNSNQPQHF.

This chain uses TRBV10-3 with TRBJ2-7, with D perhaps TRBD1 (6 bases). The CDR3 length is 12 residues. V lost 5 bases and J lost 2, with 7 bases in between. Germline CDR1 reads ENHRY; CDR2 reads SYGVKD. In nucleotides, the CDR3 is TGTGCCATCAGTCAGGGGACCTACGAGCAGTACTTC. Amino acid sequence: CAISQGTYEQYF.

The CDR3, as DNA: TGCGCCAGCAGTGAGTCGACGGGTTACGAGCAGTACTTC. Protein product: CASSESTGYEQYF. The genes are TRBV10-1 and TRBJ2-7, with D hard to call. Germline V gives CDR1 WNHNN, CDR2 SYGVQD (reference sequence). The CDR3 totals 13 residues. V was cut by 0 bases and J by 4 bases, with 7 bases left in between.

CDR3 protein: CASGSESGRGPETQYF. The CDR3 nucleotides are TGTGCTAGTGGTTCCGAGTCGGGCAGGGGGCCAGAGACCCAGTACTTC. The genes are TRBV12-5 and TRBJ2-5, with 8 nucleotides matching TRBD1. Looked up from germline, CDR1 is LGHNT and CDR2 is FRNRAP. The CDR3 consists of 16 residues. Unmatched junction bases numbered 11, after V lost 4 bases and J lost 4 bases.

The genes are TRBV6-1 and TRBJ1-1, with D uncertain. CDR1 and CDR2 from the germline V gene are MNHNS and SASEGT. There are 11 residues in the CDR3. Trimming removed 8 bases from V and 8 bases from J, with 12 bases in between. CDR3 DNA: TGTGCCAGCGGGAGGCGCGGGGAAGCTTTCTTT. Residues: CASGRRGEAFF.

The chain is built from TRBV7-9 and TRBJ2-4, with 14 bases that match TRBD2. Germline V gene lookup returns CDR1 SEHNR and CDR2 FQNEAQ (reference sequence). The V segment lost 4 bases and the J segment 9 bases; nucleotides outside the gene matches: 8. CDR3 length: 16 residues. The CDR3: CASSSTGLAGVGIQYF. As DNA, the CDR3 is TGTGCCAGCAGCTCCACGGGACTAGCGGGAGTGGGCATTCAGTACTTC. The full variable domain, rest sourced from reference TRBV7-9 and TRBJ2-4, is DTGVSQNPRHKITKRGQNVTFRCDPISEHNRLYWYRQTLGQGPEFLTYFQNEAQLEKSRLLSDRFSAERPKGSFSTLEIQRTEQGDSAMYLCASSSTGLAGVGIQYFGAGTRLSVL.

In its sample, this clone was seen a few times. The chain employs TRBV11-2 and TRBJ2-7; 9 bases agree with TRBD1. Trimming removed 3 bases from V and 3 bases from J; junction bases left unmatched: 6. The CDR3 is 15 amino acids. The germline V gene has CDR1 SGHAT and CDR2 FQNNGV. In nucleotides, the CDR3 is TGTGCCAGCAGCTTTCCGGGACAGGGAGGCTACGAGCAGTACTTC. Translating it yields CASSFPGQGGYEQYF.

This clone was seen once. The chain employs TRBV7-7 and TRBJ2-3, with unresolved D. The CDR3 covers 13 residues. The germline V gene has CDR1 SSHAT and CDR2 FNYEAQ (reference sequence). V was clipped by 4 bases and J by 6 bases, with 11 bases between them. CDR3 DNA: TGTGCCAGCAGCTCCTCTCACTGGGATACGCAGTATTTT. It is translated as CASSSSHWDTQYF.

The chain recombines TRBV11-1 with TRBJ2-7, with TRBD2 identical over 9 bases. V lost 3 bases and J lost 4; bases outside the gene matches: 10. The CDR3 loop spans 16 amino acids. CDR1 is SGHAT, CDR2 FQDESV, per germline (reference sequence). The CDR3: CASSFNSAGGDYEQYF. CDR3 coding DNA: TGTGCCAGCAGCTTCAACTCAGCGGGAGGTGATTACGAGCAGTACTTC.

The genes are TRBV4-1 and TRBJ1-1; D unresolved. Germline CDR1 reads MGHRA; CDR2 reads YSYEKL. The V end lost 1 base, the J end lost 4 bases, and 7 bases lay between the germline ends. The CDR3 has 13 amino acids. DNA of the CDR3: TGCGCCAGCAGCCAAGGAGGGTCCACTGAAGCTTTCTTT. Its protein product is CASSQGGSTEAFF.

The rearrangement joins TRBV10-3 to TRBJ1-5, with no clear D. The CDR3 loop spans 13 amino acids. Trimming left V 0 bases short and J 6 bases short, with 6 bases between. Germline loops: CDR1 ENHRY, CDR2 SYGVKD. CDR3: CAISESVGQPQHF. The CDR3 DNA reads TGTGCCATCAGTGAGTCTGTCGGTCAGCCCCAGCATTTT.

This clone was detected once. The chain links TRBV14 to TRBJ2-1; tentative D call: TRBD2 (5 bases). This CDR3 has 13 amino acids. Germline assignment: CDR1 SGHDN and CDR2 FVKESK. Trimming removed 4 bases at V and 4 bases at J, with 8 bases between. This chain's CDR3 is CASSPDWYNEQFF. DNA for the CDR3: TGTGCCAGCAGCCCGGACTGGTACAATGAGCAGTTCTTC.

The chain is built from TRBV2 and TRBJ1-1; TRBD1 matches at 12 bases. The trim removed 4 bases at V and 0 bases at J, leaving 3 bases unmatched. The CDR3 runs to 16 residues. Germline CDR1 reads SNHLY; CDR2 reads FYNNEI. The CDR3: CASSGGTGGMNTEAFF. The CDR3 region has the DNA TGTGCCAGCAGTGGCGGGACAGGGGGCATGAACACTGAAGCTTTCTTT.

The sample holds one count of this clone. V is TRBV7-8 and J is TRBJ2-4; 7 nucleotides agree with TRBD2. The germline CDR1 and CDR2 sequences are SGHVS and FQNEAQ. The V segment lost 4 bases and the J segment 7 bases; nucleotides outside the gene matches: 13. There are 16 residues in the CDR3. CDR3 in amino acids: CASSSGGHNFKNIQYF. In DNA, the CDR3 is TGTGCCAGCAGCTCGGGAGGACACAACTTTAAGAACATTCAGTACTTC.

The rearrangement joins TRBV6-6 to TRBJ2-7, with D uncertain. Germline CDR1 MNHNY, CDR2 SVGAGI (reference sequence). V lost 1 base, J lost 7 bases, and 8 bases lay in between. This CDR3 region has 12 residues. In DNA, the CDR3 is TGTGCCAGCAGTTACTGGGCCTTTGAGCAGTACTTC. As protein: CASSYWAFEQYF.

V is TRBV5-1 and J is TRBJ2-7; 11 positions agree with TRBD2. The ends lost 0 bases at V and 6 bases at J; junction bases unmatched: 5. The CDR3 loop spans 15 amino acids. The germline V gene has CDR1 SGHRS and CDR2 YFSETQ. CDR3 sequence: CASSLGLAGRSEQYF. The CDR3 DNA reads as TGCGCCAGCAGCTTGGGACTAGCGGGACGTAGCGAGCAGTACTTC.

The chain links TRBV6-5 to TRBJ1-1; D gene ambiguous. Trimming removed 0 bases at V and 3 bases at J, with 11 bases between. The CDR3 is made up of 15 amino acids. CDR1 and CDR2 (germline): MNHEY, SVGAGI. The CDR3 reads CASSYSYRYDTEAFF. The CDR3 nucleotides are TGTGCCAGCAGTTACTCGTACCGGTACGACACTGAAGCTTTCTTT.

The V gene is TRBV5-1, the J gene TRBJ2-1, with D perhaps TRBD2 (5 bases). CDR1 is SGHRS and CDR2 is YFSETQ in the germline V gene. V was clipped by 4 bases and J by 3 bases, with 11 bases between them. The length of the CDR3 is 14 residues. CDR3 coding DNA: TGCGCCAGCAGCGTGACGGACTTCTACAATGAGCAGTTCTTC. It codes for CASSVTDFYNEQFF. The full variable domain, in which reference TRBV5-1 and TRBJ2-1 provide the parts outside the CDR3, is KAGVTQTPRYLIKTRGQQVTLSCSPISGHRSVSWYQQTPGQGLQFLFEYFSETQRNKGNFPGRFSGRQFSNSRSEMNVSTLELGDSALYLCASSVTDFYNEQFFGPGTRLTVL.

The J gene is TRBJ1-1, the V gene TRBV6-5; no reliable D call. Trimming shortened V by 0 bases and J by 5 bases, and 16 bases separated the two germline ends. The CDR3 is 16 amino acids. Per the germline V gene, CDR1 is MNHEY and CDR2 is SVGAGI. The CDR3 nucleotides read TGTGCCAGCAGTTACTCGATTTCTGTATATGAGACTGAAGCTTTCTTT. Translation: CASSYSISVYETEAFF.

The rearrangement links TRBV4-3 to TRBJ2-3; 12 positions agree with TRBD2. V shed 0 bases and J 7 bases; nucleotides not matched to a gene: 2. Germline CDR1 is LGHNA and CDR2 is YSLEER. The CDR3 has 15 amino acids. As DNA, the CDR3 is TGCGCCAGCAGCCAAGAGACTAGCGGGAGATATACGCAGTATTTT. Encoded protein: CASSQETSGRYTQYF.